Below are 5 T cell receptor beta chains sequenced from a single sample in a study of post-analysis software for immune sequencing data. Regarding the study as a whole: Several TRBV segments (TRBV5-6, TRBV5-1 and TRBV20-1 among them) occurred more frequently in patients than in controls.

Libraries were made from TCR beta cDNA, and they carried unique molecular identifiers. In TCRdb, the PCR reads were re-called with MiXCR into one record per CDR3 protein. The sample carries about 540,000 distinct CDR3 sequences, 34% recorded once. Antigens of these TCRs are unknown. The sample comprised blood. Receptor source: a girl aged 2 to 17 with multiple sclerosis.

This clonotype was picked up a small number of times. CDR3 residues: CASGLAQGGTQYF. The CDR3, as DNA: TGTGCCAGCGGGCTAGCCCAAGGGGGGACCCAGTACTTC. The chain has TRBV6-2 or TRBV6-3 and TRBJ2-5, with D perhaps TRBD1 (6 bases). V shed 8 bases and J shed 7 bases, with 17 bases lying between them. In germline, CDR1 is MNHEY, CDR2 SVGEGT. The CDR3 loop spans 13 amino acids.

The chain is built from TRBV5-1 and TRBJ2-3; TRBD1 might be the D (6 bases). Between the trimmed V and J ends, which lost 4 bases and 4 bases, there was a span of 16 bases. The CDR3 has 15 amino acids. Germline V gives CDR1 SGHRS, CDR2 YFSETQ. The CDR3 nucleotides are TGCGCCAGCAGCCGGGAAGGGGGAAGCTCAGATACGCAGTATTTT. Translating it yields CASSREGGSSDTQYF.

The rearrangement joins TRBV11-2 to TRBJ2-4; D uncertain. This CDR3 has 15 amino acids. Germline CDR1 and CDR2: SGHAT and FQNNGV. Trimming removed 3 bases from V and 4 bases from J, with 13 bases in between. The CDR3 DNA reads TGTGCCAGCAGCTTCCTAACTGGTGGGAAAAACATTCAGTACTTC. Translating it yields CASSFLTGGKNIQYF.

The DNA for the CDR3 is TGCGCCAGTAAGCTTGGAAACGGGGGCAATTTCGAAGCTTTCTTT. It encodes CASKLGNGGNFEAFF. The chain carries TRBV5-1 and TRBJ1-1, with D possibly TRBD1 on 6 matching bases. Germline CDR1 and CDR2: SGHRS and YFSETQ. CDR3 length equals 15 residues. Trimming shortened V by 8 bases and J by 8 bases, and 25 bases separated the two germline ends.

This sequence joins TRBV20-1 and TRBJ2-5, with 10 bases identical to TRBD2. The CDR3 loop spans 15 amino acids. After removal of 7 bases from V and 7 bases from J, the junction contained 15 bases not matched to a gene. CDR1 and CDR2 (germline): DFQATT, SNEGSKA (reference sequence). CDR3 in DNA: TGCAGTGTCCTTGGGCTAGCGGGGGCAAAAGGGACCCAGTACTTC. Translating gives CSVLGLAGAKGTQYF.